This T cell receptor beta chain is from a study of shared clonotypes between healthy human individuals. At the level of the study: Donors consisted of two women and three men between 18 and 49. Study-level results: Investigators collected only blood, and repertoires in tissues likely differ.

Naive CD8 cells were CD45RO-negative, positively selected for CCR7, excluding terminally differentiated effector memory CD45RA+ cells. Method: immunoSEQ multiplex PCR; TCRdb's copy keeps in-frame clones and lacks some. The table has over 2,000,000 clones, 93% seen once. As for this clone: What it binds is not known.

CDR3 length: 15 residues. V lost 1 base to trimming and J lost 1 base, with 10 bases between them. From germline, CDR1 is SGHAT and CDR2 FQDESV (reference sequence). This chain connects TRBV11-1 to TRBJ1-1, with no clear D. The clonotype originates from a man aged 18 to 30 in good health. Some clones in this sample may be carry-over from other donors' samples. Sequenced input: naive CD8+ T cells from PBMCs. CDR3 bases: TGTGCCAGCAGCTTAGTAACGGGGTCGAACACTGAAGCTTTCTTT. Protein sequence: CASSLVTGSNTEAFF.